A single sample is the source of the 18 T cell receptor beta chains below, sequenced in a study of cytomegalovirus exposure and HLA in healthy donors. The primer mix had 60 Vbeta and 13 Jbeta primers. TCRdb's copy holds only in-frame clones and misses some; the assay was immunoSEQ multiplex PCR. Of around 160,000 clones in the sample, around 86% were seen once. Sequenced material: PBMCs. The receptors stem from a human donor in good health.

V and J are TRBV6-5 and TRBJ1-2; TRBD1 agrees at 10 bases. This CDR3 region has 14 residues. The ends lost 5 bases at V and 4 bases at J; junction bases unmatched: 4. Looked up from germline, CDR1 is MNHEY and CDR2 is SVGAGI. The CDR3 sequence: CASSRDRGTYGYTF. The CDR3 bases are TGTGCCAGCAGTCGGGACAGGGGTACCTATGGCTACACCTTC.

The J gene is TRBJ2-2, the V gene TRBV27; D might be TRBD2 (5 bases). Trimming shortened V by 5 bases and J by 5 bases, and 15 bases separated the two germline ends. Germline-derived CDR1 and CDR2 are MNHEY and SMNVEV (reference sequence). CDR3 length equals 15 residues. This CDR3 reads CASSPSDPGTGELFF. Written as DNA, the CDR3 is TGTGCCAGCAGTCCCTCGGACCCGGGGACCGGGGAGCTGTTTTTT.

This CDR3 is CASSEQGNTEAFF. CDR3 coding DNA: TGTGCCAGCAGCGAACAGGGGAACACTGAAGCTTTCTTT. This chain links TRBV9 with TRBJ1-1; D may be TRBD1 (6 bases). The CDR3 consists of 13 residues. The germline V and J ends were trimmed by 3 bases and 1 base, with 7 bases remaining between them. The V gene's germline CDR1 is SGDLS and CDR2 YYNGEE.

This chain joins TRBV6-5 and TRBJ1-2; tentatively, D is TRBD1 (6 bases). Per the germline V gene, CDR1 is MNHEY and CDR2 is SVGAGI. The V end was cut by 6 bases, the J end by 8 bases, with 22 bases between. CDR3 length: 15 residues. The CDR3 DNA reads TGTGCCAGCAGAAGCACCCAGGGGTCGAGGAGCGGCTACACCTTC. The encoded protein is CASRSTQGSRSGYTF.

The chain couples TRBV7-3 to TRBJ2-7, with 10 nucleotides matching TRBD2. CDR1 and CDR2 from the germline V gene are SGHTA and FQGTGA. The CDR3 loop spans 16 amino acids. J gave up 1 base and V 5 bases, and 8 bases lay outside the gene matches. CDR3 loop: CASSPSGGKGSYEQYF. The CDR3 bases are TGTGCCAGCAGCCCTAGCGGGGGAAAGGGGTCCTACGAGCAGTACTTC.

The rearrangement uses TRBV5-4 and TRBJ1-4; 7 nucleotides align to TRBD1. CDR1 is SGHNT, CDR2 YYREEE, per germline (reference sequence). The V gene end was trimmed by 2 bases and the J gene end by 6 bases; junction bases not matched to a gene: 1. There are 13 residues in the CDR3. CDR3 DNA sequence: TGTGCCAGCAGCTTTGGGACAGATGAAAAACTGTTTTTT. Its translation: CASSFGTDEKLFF.

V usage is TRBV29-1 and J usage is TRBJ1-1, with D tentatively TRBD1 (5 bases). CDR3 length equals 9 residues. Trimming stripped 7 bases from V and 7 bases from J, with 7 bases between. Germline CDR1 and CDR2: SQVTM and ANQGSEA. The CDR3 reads CSAGHEAFF. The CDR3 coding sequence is TGCAGCGCCGGACATGAAGCTTTCTTT.

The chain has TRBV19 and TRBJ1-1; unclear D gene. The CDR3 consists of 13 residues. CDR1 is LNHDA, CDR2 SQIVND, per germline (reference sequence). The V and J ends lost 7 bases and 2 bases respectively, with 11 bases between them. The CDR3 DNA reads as TGTGCCAGTACCCGGACTGCTAACACTGAAGCTTTCTTT. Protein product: CASTRTANTEAFF.

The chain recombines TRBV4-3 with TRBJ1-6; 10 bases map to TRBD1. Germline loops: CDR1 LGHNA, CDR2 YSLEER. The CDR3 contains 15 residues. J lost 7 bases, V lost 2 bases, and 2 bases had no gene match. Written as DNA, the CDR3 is TGCGCCAGCAGCCAACGGGACAGGGGAAATTCACCCCTCCACTTT. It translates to CASSQRDRGNSPLHF.

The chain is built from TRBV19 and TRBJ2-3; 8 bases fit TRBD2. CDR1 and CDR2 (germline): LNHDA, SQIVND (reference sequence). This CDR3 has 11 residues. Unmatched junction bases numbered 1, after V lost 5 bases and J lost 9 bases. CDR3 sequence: CASSQRETQYF. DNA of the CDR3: TGTGCCAGTAGTCAGCGGGAGACGCAGTATTTT.

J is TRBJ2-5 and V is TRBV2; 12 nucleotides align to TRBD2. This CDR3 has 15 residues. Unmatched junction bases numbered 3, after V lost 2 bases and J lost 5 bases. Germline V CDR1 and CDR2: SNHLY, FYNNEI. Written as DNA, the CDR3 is TGTGCCAGCAGTGAACTAGCGGGGGGGCCCGAGACCCAGTACTTC. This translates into CASSELAGGPETQYF.

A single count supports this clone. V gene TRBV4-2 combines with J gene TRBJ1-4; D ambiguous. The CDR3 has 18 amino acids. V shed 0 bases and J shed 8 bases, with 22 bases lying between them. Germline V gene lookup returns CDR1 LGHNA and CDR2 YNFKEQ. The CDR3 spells CASSQDRARASVGEKLFF. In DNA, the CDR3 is TGTGCCAGCAGCCAAGATAGGGCGAGGGCTTCGGTGGGCGAAAAACTGTTTTTT.

The CDR3 region has the DNA TGTGCCAGCAGACGGGGTAGCACAGATACGCAGTATTTT. As protein: CASRRGSTDTQYF. The chain carries TRBV5-6 and TRBJ2-3; a possible D gene is TRBD2 (5 bases). CDR1 is SGHDT, CDR2 YYEEEE, per germline. CDR3 length: 13 amino acids. Trimming stripped 5 bases from V and 0 bases from J, with 7 bases between.

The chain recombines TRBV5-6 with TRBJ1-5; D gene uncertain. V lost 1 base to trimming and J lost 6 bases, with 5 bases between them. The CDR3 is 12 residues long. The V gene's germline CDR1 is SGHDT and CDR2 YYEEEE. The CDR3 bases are TGTGCCAGCAGCTTGACGGGTCAGCCCCAGCATTTT. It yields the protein CASSLTGQPQHF.

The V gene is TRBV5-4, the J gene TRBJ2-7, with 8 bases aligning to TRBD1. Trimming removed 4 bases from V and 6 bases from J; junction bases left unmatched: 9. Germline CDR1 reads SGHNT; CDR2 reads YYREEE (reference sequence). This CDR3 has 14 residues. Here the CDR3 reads CASSPDRGSREQYF. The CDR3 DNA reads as TGTGCCAGCAGCCCTGACAGGGGCTCCCGCGAGCAGTACTTC.

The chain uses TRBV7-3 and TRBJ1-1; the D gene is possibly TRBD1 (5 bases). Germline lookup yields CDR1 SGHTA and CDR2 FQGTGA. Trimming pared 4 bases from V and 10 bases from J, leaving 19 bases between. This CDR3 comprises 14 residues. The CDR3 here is CASSSGQEFRPAFF. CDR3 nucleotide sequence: TGTGCCAGCAGCTCAGGGCAGGAGTTCCGCCCAGCTTTCTTT.

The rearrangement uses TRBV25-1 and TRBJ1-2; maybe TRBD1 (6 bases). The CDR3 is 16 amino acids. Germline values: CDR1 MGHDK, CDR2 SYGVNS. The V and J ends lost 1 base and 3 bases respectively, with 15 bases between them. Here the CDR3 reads CASSESDRRLYYGYTF. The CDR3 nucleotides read TGTGCCAGCAGTGAATCTGACAGGCGTCTCTACTATGGCTACACCTTC.

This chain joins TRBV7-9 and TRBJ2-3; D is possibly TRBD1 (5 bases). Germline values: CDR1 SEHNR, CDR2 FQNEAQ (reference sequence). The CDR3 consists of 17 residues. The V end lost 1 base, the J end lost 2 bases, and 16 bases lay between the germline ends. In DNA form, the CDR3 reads TGTGCCAGCAGCTTAGGGGTTGAAGGGGCCTACACAGATACGCAGTATTTT. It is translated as CASSLGVEGAYTDTQYF.